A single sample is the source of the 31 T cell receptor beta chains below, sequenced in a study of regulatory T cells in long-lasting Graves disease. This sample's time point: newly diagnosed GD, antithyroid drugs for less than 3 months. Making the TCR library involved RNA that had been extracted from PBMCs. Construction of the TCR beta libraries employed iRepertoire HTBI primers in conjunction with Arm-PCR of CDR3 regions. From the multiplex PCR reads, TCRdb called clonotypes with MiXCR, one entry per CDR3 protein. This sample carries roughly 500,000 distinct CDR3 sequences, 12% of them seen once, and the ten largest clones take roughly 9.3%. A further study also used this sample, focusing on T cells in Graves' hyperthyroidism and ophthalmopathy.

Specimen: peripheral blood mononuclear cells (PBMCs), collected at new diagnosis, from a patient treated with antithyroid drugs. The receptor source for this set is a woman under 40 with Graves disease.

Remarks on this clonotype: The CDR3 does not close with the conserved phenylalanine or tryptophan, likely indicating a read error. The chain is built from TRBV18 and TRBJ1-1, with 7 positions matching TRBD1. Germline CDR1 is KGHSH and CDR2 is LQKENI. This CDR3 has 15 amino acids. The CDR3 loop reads CANSPGTALNTEAFS. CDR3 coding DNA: TGTGCCAACTCACCCGGGACAGCTTTGAACACTGAAGCTTTCTCT.

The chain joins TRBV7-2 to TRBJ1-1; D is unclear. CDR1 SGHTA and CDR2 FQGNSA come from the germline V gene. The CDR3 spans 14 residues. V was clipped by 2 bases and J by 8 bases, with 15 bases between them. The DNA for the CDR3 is TGTGCCAGCAGCTTAAGTATAGCCGCCCCAGAAGCTTTCTTT. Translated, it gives CASSLSIAAPEAFF.

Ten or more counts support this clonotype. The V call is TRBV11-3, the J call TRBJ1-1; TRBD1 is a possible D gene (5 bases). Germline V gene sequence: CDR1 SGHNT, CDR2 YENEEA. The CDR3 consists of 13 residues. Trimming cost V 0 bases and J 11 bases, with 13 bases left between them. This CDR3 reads CASSLDRQRFAFF. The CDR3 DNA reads TGTGCCAGCAGCTTAGATAGACAGAGGTTCGCTTTCTTT.

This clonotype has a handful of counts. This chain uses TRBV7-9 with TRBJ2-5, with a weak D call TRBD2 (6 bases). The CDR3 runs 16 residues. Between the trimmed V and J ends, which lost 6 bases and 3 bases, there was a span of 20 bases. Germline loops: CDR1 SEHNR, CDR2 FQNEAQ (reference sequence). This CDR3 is CASSRKVIGGEETQYF. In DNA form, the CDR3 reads TGTGCCAGCAGTCGAAAGGTCATTGGCGGGGAAGAGACCCAGTACTTC.

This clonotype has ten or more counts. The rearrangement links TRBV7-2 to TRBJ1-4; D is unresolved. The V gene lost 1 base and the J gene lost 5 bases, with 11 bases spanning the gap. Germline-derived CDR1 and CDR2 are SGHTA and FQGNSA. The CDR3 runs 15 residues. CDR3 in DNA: TGTGCCAGCAGCTTAGGATGGACGGGGAATGAAAAACTGTTTTTT. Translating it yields CASSLGWTGNEKLFF. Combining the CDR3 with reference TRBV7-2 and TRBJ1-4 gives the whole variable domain GAGVSQSPSNKVTEKGKDVELRCDPISGHTALYWYRQSLGQGLEFLIYFQGNSAPDKSGLPSDRFSAERTGGSVSTLTIQRTQQEDSAVYLCASSLGWTGNEKLFFGSGTQLSVL.

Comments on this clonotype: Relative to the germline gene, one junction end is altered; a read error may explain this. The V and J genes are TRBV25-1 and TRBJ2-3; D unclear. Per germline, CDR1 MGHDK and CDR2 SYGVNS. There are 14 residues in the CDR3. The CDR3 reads CACSESKGASAQYF. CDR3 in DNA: TGTGCCTGCAGTGAATCTAAAGGCGCGTCGGCGCAGTATTTT.

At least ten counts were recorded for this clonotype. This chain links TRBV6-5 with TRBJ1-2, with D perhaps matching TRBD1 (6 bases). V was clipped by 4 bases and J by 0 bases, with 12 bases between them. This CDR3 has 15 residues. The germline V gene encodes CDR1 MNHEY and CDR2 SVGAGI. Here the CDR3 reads CASSSTGSPNYGYTF. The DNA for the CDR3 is TGTGCCAGCAGTTCAACAGGGAGTCCTAACTATGGCTACACCTTC.

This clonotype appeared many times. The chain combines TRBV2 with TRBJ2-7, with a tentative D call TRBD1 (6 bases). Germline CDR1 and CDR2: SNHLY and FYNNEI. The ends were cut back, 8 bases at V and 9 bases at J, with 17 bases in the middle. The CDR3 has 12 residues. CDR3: CASEESGQTQYF. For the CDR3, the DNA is TGTGCCAGCGAGGAGTCTGGACAGACGCAGTACTTC.

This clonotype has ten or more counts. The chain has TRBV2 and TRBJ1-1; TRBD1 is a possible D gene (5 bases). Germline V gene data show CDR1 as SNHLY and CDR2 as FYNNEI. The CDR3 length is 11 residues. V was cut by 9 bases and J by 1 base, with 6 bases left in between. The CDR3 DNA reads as TGTGCCAGTGGGACGAACACTGAAGCTTTCTTT. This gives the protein CASGTNTEAFF.

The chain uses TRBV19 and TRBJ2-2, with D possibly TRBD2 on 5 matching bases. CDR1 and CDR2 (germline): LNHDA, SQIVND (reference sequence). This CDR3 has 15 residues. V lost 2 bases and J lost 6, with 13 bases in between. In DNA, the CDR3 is TGTGCCAGTAGTATAAGGTGGGAGTCACCCGGGGAGCTGTTTTTT. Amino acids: CASSIRWESPGELFF.

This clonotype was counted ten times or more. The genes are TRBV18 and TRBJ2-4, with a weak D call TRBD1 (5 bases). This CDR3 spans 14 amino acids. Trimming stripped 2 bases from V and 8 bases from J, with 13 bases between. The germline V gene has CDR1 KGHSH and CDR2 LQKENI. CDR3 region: CASSPISRADIQYF. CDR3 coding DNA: TGTGCCAGCTCACCAATCAGCAGGGCAGACATTCAGTACTTC.

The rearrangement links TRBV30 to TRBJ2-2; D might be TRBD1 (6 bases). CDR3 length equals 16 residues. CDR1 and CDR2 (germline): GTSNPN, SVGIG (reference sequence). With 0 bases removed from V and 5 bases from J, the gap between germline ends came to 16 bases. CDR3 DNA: TGTGCCTGGAGTGTATGGGGCAGGGGTAGAACCGGGGAGCTGTTTTTT. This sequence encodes CAWSVWGRGRTGELFF.

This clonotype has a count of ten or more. The CDR3 region has the DNA TGTGCCATCAGTTCGACAGGGGACGAGCAGTACTTC. Its protein is CAISSTGDEQYF. The V and J genes are TRBV10-3 and TRBJ2-7; 8 positions agree with TRBD1. Germline V CDR1 and CDR2: ENHRY, SYGVKD. The J segment lost 5 bases and the V segment lost 5 bases, leaving 2 bases of the junction unmatched. This CDR3 comprises 12 residues.

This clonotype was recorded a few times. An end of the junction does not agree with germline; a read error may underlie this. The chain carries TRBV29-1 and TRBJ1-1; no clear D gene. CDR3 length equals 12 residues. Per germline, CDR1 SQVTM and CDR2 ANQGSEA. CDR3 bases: TGCAGCGGTGGACGCATGAACACTGAAACTTTCTTT. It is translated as CSGGRMNTETFF.

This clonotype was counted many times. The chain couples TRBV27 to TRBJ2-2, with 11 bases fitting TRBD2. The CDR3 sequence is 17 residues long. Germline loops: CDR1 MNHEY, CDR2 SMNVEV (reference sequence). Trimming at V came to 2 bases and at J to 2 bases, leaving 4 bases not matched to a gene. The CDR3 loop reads CASSLRGTSGNTGELFF. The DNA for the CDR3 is TGTGCCAGCAGTTTAAGGGGGACTAGCGGTAACACCGGGGAGCTGTTTTTT.

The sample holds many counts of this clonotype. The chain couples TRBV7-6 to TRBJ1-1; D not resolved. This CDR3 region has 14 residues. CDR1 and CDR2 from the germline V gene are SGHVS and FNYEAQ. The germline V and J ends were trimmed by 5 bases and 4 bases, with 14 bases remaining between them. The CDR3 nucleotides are TGTGCCAGCAGCCGGGGAGGTAGGGTCACTGAAGCTTTCTTT. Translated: CASSRGGRVTEAFF. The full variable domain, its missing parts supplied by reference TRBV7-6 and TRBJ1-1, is GAGVSQSPRYKVTKRGQDVALRCDPISGHVSLYWYRQALGQGPEFLTYFNYEAQQDKSGLPNDRFSAERPEGSISTLTIQRTEQRDSAMYRCASSRGGRVTEAFFGQGTRLTVV.

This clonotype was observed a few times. The CDR3 protein is CASSIGPYNEQFF. The CDR3 nucleotides are TGTGCCAGTAGTATAGGGCCTTACAATGAGCAGTTCTTC. The V call is TRBV19, the J call TRBJ2-1; the D is unclear. The CDR3 has 13 residues. The V gene's germline CDR1 is LNHDA and CDR2 SQIVND (reference sequence). Trimming left V 1 base short and J 4 bases short, with 5 bases between.

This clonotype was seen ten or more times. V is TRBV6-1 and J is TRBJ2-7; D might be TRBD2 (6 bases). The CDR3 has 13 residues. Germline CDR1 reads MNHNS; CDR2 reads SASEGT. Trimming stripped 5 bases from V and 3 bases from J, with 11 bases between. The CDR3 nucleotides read TGTGCCAGCAGTCCGGGACTGAACTACGAGCAGTACTTC. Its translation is CASSPGLNYEQYF.

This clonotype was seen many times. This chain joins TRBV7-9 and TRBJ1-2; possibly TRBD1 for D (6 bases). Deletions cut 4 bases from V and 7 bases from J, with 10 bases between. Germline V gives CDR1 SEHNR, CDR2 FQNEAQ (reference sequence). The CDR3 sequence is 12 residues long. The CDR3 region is CASSSTGFGYTF. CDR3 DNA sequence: TGTGCCAGCAGCTCAACAGGGTTTGGCTACACCTTC.

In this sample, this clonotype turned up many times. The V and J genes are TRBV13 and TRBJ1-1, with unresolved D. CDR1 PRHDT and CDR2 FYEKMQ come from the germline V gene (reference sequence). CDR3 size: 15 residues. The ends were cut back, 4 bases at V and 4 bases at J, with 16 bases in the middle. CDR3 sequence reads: CASSSLSGVGTEAFF. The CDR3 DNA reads TGTGCCAGCAGCTCCCTAAGTGGGGTTGGCACTGAAGCTTTCTTT.

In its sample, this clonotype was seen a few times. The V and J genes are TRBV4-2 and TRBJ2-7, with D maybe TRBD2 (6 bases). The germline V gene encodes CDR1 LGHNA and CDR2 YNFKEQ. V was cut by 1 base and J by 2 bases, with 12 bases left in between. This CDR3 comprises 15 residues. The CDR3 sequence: CASSQGGGIPYEQYF. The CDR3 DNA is TGTGCCAGCAGCCAAGGAGGCGGGATACCCTACGAGCAGTACTTC.

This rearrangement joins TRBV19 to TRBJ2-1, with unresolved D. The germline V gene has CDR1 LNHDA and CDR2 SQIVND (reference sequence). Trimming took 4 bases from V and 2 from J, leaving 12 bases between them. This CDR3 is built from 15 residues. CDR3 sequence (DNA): TGTGCCAGTAGTAGTATTAACGGTGCCTACAATGAGCAGTTCTTC. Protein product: CASSSINGAYNEQFF.

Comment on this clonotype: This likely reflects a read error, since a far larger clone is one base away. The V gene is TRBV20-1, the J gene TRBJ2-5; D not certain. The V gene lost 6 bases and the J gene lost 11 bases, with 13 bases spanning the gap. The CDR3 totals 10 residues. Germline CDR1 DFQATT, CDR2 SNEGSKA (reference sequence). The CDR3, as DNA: TGCAGTGCGGGATCCTTTGAGCAGTACTTC. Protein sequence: CSAGSFEQYF.

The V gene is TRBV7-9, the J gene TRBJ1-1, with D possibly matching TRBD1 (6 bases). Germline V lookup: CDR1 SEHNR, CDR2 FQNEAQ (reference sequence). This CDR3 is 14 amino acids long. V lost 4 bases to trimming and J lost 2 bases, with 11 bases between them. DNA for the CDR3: TGTGCCAGCAGCTATGGGACAAGAAACACTGAAGCTTTCTTT. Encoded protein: CASSYGTRNTEAFF.

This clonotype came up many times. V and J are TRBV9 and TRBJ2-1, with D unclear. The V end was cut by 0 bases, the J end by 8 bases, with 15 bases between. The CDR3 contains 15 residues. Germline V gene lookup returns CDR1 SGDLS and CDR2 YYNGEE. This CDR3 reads CASSVVTTLGHEQFF. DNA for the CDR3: TGTGCCAGCAGCGTAGTGACGACCCTCGGCCATGAGCAGTTCTTC.

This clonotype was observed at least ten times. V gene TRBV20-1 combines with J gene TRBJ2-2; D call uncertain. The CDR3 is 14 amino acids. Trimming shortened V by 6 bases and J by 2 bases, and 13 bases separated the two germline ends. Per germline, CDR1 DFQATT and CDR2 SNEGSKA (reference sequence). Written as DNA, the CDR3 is TGCAGTGCCAGGTCGGGCAGTAACACCGGGGAGCTGTTTTTT. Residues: CSARSGSNTGELFF.

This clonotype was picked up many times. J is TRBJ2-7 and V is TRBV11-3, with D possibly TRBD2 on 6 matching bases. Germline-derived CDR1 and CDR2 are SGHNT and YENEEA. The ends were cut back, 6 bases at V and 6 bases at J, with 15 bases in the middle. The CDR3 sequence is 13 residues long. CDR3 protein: CASRTSSGGEQYF. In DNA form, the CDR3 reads TGTGCCAGCAGAACTAGCAGCGGCGGCGAGCAGTACTTC.

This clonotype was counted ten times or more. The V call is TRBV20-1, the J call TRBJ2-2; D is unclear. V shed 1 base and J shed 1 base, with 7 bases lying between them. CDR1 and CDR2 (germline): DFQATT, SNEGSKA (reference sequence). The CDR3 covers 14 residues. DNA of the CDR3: TGCAGTGCTAGAGGGACGGGGAACACCGGGGAGCTGTTTTTT. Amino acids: CSARGTGNTGELFF.

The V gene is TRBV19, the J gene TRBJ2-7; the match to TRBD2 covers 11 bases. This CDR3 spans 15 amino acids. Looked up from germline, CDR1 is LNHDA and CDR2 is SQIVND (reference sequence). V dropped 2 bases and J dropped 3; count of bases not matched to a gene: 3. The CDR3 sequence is CASSISSGRIYEQYF. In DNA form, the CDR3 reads TGTGCCAGTAGTATATCTAGCGGGAGGATCTACGAGCAGTACTTC.

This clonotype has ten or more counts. The DNA of the CDR3 is TGTGCCACCAGTGATTCCGGGACTAGCGGGATTTATGAGCAGTTCTTC. It codes for CATSDSGTSGIYEQFF. The chain recombines TRBV24-1 with TRBJ2-1, with 13 bases that match TRBD2. V was clipped by 2 bases and J by 8 bases; unmatched bases: 5. This CDR3 comprises 16 residues. Germline CDR1 and CDR2: KGHDR and SFDVKD.

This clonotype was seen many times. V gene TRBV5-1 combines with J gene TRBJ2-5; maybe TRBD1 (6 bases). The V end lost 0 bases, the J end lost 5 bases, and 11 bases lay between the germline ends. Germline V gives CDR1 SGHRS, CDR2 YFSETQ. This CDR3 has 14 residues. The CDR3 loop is CASSLVPGAETQYF. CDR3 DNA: TGCGCCAGCAGCTTGGTCCCAGGGGCCGAGACCCAGTACTTC. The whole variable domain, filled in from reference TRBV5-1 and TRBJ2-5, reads KAGVTQTPRYLIKTRGQQVTLSCSPISGHRSVSWYQQTPGQGLQFLFEYFSETQRNKGNFPGRFSGRQFSNSRSEMNVSTLELGDSALYLCASSLVPGAETQYFGPGTRLLVL.